These 9 T cell receptor beta chains originate from one sample sequenced in a study of identifying expanded T cells in peripheral blood. Clones were read by immunoSEQ multiplex PCR, and TCRdb kept only the in-frame ones, dropping some. The data contain more than 45,000 clones, about 92% of them singletons. Source material: blood. These receptors were taken from a person aged 18 to 70 in good health.

The gene calls are TRBV28 and TRBJ1-1; the match to TRBD1 covers 9 bases. Germline V gene sequence: CDR1 MDHEN, CDR2 SYDVKM. The ends lost 5 bases at V and 4 bases at J; junction bases unmatched: 11. CDR3 length: 16 residues. CDR3 in amino acids: CASSLLQGALITEAFF. CDR3 nucleotide sequence: TGTGCCAGCAGTCTACTACAGGGGGCGCTGATCACTGAAGCTTTCTTT.

The chain joins TRBV7-9 to TRBJ2-2; 10 positions agree with TRBD2. The junction had 4 bases not matched to a gene; V was cut back by 4 bases and J by 5 bases. Germline V gene data show CDR1 as SEHNR and CDR2 as FQNEAQ (reference sequence). This CDR3 is 15 amino acids long. The CDR3 spells CASSSRTSGTGELFF. The CDR3 bases are TGTGCCAGCAGCTCCCGGACTAGCGGAACCGGGGAGCTGTTTTTT.

The chain joins TRBV7-2 to TRBJ2-7; weak D call: TRBD1 (6 bases). In germline, CDR1 is SGHTA, CDR2 FQGNSA. Trimming cost V 5 bases and J 2 bases, with 13 bases left between them. The CDR3 runs to 14 residues. CDR3: CASSPRDTTYEQYF. The CDR3 nucleotides read TGTGCCAGCAGCCCTCGGGACACCACCTACGAGCAGTACTTC.

The rearrangement joins TRBV6-6 to TRBJ1-3; D is uncertain. The CDR3 length is 13 residues. CDR1 is MNHNY and CDR2 is SVGAGI in the germline V gene (reference sequence). The ends were cut back, 6 bases at V and 4 bases at J, with 10 bases in the middle. For the CDR3, the DNA is TGTGCCAGCAGACCTCCTGCGGGAAACACCATATATTTT. Residues: CASRPPAGNTIYF.

CDR3 nucleotide sequence: TGTGCCAGCAGCCCTGAGCGGAGCACTGAAGCTTTCTTT. Translating gives CASSPERSTEAFF. This sequence joins TRBV27 and TRBJ1-1; D not certain. Between the trimmed V and J ends, which lost 6 bases and 4 bases, there was a span of 12 bases. The CDR3 has 13 residues. In germline, CDR1 is MNHEY, CDR2 SMNVEV (reference sequence).

The V gene is TRBV7-2, the J gene TRBJ2-6; a weak D match, TRBD1 (6 bases). V shed 7 bases and J shed 0 bases, with 10 bases lying between them. Germline V lookup: CDR1 SGHTA, CDR2 FQGNSA. This CDR3 is 15 amino acids long. This CDR3 is CASTPGVSGANVLTF. The CDR3 nucleotides are TGTGCCAGCACCCCAGGGGTCTCTGGGGCCAACGTCCTGACTTTC. Filled out from reference TRBV7-2 and TRBJ2-6, the complete variable domain reads GAGVSQSPSNKVTEKGKDVELRCDPISGHTALYWYRQSLGQGLEFLIYFQGNSAPDKSGLPSDRFSAERTGGSVSTLTIQRTQQEDSAVYLCASTPGVSGANVLTFGAGSRLTVL.

The CDR3 reads CASSLPGQGRDTQYF. In DNA form, the CDR3 reads TGTGCCAGCAGCTTGCCGGGACAGGGACGAGATACGCAGTATTTT. The chain couples TRBV5-4 to TRBJ2-3; the match to TRBD1 covers 9 bases. V was clipped by 1 base and J by 5 bases; unmatched bases: 5. CDR1 is SGHNT, CDR2 YYREEE, per germline (reference sequence). The CDR3 loop spans 15 amino acids.

The chain uses TRBV11-2 and TRBJ2-1; 10 bases are shared with TRBD2. V was pared by 2 bases and J by 8 bases, with 6 bases of the junction left unmatched. The CDR3 has 15 residues. Germline V gene lookup returns CDR1 SGHAT and CDR2 FQNNGV. The CDR3, as DNA: TGTGCCAGCAGCTTAAGGGGACTAGCGTCCGATGAGCAGTTCTTC. Translated: CASSLRGLASDEQFF. Full variable domain (missing parts from reference TRBV11-2 and TRBJ2-1): EAGVAQSPRYKIIEKRQSVAFWCNPISGHATLYWYQQILGQGPKLLIQFQNNGVVDDSQLPKDRFSAERLKGVDSTLKIQPAKLEDSAVYLCASSLRGLASDEQFFGPGTRLTVL.

The genes are TRBV18 and TRBJ1-5, with 11 bases aligning to TRBD1. Trimming at V came to 5 bases and at J to 7 bases, leaving 7 bases not matched to a gene. Germline V gene data show CDR1 as KGHSH and CDR2 as LQKENI. This CDR3 region has 15 residues. CDR3 in amino acids: CASSTGTGGGQPQHF. Written as DNA, the CDR3 is TGTGCCAGCTCAACCGGGACAGGGGGAGGACAGCCCCAGCATTTT.